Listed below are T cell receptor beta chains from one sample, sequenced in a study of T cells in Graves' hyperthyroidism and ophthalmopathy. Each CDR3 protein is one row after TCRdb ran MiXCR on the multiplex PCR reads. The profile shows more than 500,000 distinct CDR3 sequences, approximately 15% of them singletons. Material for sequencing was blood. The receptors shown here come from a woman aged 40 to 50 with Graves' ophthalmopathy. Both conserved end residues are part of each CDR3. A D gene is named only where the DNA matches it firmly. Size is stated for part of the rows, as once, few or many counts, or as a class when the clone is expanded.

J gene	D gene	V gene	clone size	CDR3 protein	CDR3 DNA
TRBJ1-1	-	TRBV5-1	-	CASNLVTTGTNTEAFF	TGCGCCAGCAACTTGGTCACGACAGGCACGAACACTGAAGCTTTCTTT
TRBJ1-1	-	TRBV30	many	CAWRDGAAGITEAFF	TGTGCCTGGAGGGATGGAGCGGCAGGTATCACTGAAGCTTTCTTT
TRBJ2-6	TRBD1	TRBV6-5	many	CASSSTGTGANVLTF	TGTGCCAGCAGTTCGACAGGGACTGGGGCCAACGTCCTGACTTTC
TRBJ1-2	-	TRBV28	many	CASKTSGGYTF	TGTGCCAGCAAGACCTCGGGGGGCTACACCTTC
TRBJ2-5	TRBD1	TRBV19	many	CASSIAPDRGHQTQYF	TGTGCCAGTAGTATAGCTCCGGACAGGGGCCATCAGACCCAGTACTTC
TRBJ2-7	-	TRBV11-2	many	CASSAGSTGSRSEQYF	TGTGCCAGCAGCGCTGGTTCCACCGGTAGCCGAAGCGAGCAGTACTTC
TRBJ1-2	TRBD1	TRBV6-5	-	CASSYRDSPRGYTF	TGTGCCAGCAGTTACCGGGACAGCCCTAGGGGCTACACCTTC
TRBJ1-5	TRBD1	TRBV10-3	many	CATQAGTGPYSNQPQHF	TGTGCCACCCAAGCCGGGACAGGGCCCTATAGCAATCAGCCCCAGCATTTT
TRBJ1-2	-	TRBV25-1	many	CASSELGGNYGYTF	TGTGCCAGCAGTGAATTAGGAGGGAACTATGGCTACACCTTC
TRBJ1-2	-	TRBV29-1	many	CSVKSGTKGGYTF	TGCAGCGTCAAATCGGGAACCAAGGGCGGCTACACCTTC
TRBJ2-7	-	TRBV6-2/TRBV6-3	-	CASKNSGGYEQYF	TGTGCCAGCAAGAATAGCGGAGGATACGAGCAGTACTTC
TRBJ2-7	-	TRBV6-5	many	CASSYTQAFPYEQYF	TGTGCCAGCAGTTACACGCAGGCATTCCCCTACGAGCAGTACTTC
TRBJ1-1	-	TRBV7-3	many	CASSPLGPSGNTEAFF	TGTGCCAGCAGCCCTCTGGGGCCGTCGGGAAACACTGAAGCTTTCTTT
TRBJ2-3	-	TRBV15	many	CATSRDAGLRTDTQYF	TGTGCCACCAGCAGAGATGCGGGACTGCGCACAGATACGCAGTATTTT
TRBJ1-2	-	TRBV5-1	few	CASSLVWRPNYGYTF	TGCGCCAGCAGCTTGGTGTGGAGACCAAACTATGGCTACACCTTC
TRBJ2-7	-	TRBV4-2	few	CASSPLFGGEQYF	TGTGCCAGCAGCCCGCTTTTTGGGGGCGAGCAGTACTTC
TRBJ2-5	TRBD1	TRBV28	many	CASSLPAQQGYRETQYF	TGTGCCAGCAGTTTACCCGCACAACAGGGGTACAGGGAGACCCAGTACTTC
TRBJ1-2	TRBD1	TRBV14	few	CASSHDTTGGPRYGYTF	TGTGCCAGCAGCCACGACACGACAGGGGGTCCTCGATATGGCTACACCTTC
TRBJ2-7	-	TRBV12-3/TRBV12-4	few	CASSLTGIILHEQYF	TGTGCCAGCAGTTTAACCGGGATTATATTGCACGAGCAGTACTTC
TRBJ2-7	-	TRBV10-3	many	CAISESKGTYEQYF	TGTGCCATCAGTGAGTCTAAGGGTACCTACGAGCAGTACTTC
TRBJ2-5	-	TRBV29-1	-	CSVTFSEETQYF	TGCAGCGTTACCTTCTCGGAAGAGACCCAGTACTTC
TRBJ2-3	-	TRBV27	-	CASRPSGTDTQYF	TGTGCCAGCAGACCTAGCGGCACAGATACGCAGTATTTT
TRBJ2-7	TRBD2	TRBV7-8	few	CASSPGLAGVIPHEQYF	TGTGCCAGCAGCCCGGGACTAGCGGGAGTAATACCCCACGAGCAGTACTTC
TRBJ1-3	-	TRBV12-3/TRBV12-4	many	CASRIGANSGNTIYF	TGTGCCAGCAGGATAGGAGCTAACTCTGGAAACACCATATATTTT
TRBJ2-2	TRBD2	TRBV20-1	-	CSAREGVNTGELFF	TGCAGCGCCCGGGAGGGGGTGAACACCGGGGAGCTGTTTTTT
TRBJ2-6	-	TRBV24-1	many	CATSANGANVLTF	TGTGCCACCAGTGCCAATGGGGCCAACGTCCTGACTTTC
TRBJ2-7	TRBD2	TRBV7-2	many	CASRPSGRSTYEQYF	TGTGCCAGCAGACCTAGCGGGAGATCTACCTACGAGCAGTACTTC
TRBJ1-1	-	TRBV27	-	CASSPRFRGNTEAFF	TGTGCCAGCAGTCCTCGATTCAGGGGCAACACTGAAGCTTTCTTT
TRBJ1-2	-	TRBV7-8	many	CASSREGPSNYGYTF	TGTGCCAGCAGCAGAGAGGGACCCTCTAACTATGGCTACACCTTC
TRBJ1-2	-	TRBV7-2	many	CASSLDTYGYTF	TGTGCCAGCAGCCTGGACACCTATGGCTACACCTTC
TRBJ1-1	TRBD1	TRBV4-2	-	CASSQEPGGAGNTEAFF	TGTGCCAGCAGCCAAGAGCCAGGGGGCGCGGGGAACACTGAAGCTTTCTTT
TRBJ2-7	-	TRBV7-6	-	CASSLSGGAPDYEQYF	TGTGCCAGCAGCCTAAGCGGTGGGGCTCCCGACTACGAGCAGTACTTC
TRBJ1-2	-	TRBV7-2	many	CASSQYILPGRGYTF	TGTGCCAGCAGCCAATACATCCTACCGGGGAGAGGCTACACCTTC
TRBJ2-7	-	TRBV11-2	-	CASSLYNTYEQYF	TGTGCCAGCAGCTTATACAACACCTACGAGCAGTACTTC